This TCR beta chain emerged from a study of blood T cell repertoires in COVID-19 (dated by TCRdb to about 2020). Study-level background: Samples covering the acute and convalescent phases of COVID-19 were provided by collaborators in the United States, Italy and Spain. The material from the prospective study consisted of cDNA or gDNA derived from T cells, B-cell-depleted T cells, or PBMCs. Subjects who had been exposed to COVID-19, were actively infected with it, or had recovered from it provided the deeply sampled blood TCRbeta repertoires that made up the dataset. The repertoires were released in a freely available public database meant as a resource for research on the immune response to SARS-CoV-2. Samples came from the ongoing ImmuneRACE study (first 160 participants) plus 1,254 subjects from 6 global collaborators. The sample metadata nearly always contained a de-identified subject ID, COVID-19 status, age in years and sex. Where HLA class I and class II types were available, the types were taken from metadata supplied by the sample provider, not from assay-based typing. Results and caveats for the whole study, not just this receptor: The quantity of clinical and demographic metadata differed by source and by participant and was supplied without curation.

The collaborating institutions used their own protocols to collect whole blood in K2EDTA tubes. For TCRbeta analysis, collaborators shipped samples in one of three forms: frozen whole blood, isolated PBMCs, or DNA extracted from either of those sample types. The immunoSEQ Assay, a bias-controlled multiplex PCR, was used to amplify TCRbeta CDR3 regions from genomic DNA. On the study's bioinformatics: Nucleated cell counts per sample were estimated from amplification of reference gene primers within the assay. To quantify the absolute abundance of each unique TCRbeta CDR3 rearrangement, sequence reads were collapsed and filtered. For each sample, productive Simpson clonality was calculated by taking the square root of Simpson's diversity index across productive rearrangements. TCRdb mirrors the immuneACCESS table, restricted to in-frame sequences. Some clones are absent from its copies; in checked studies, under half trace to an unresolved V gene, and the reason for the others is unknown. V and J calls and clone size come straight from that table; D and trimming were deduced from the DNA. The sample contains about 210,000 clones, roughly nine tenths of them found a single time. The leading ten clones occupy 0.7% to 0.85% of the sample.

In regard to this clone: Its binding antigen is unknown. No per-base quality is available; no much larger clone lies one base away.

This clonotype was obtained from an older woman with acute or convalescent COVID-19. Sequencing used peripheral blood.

The sequenced DNA: TGTGCCATCAGCGACTCCGTTAGGACAGGAAGCTCTGGGGCCAACGTCCTGACTTTC. This yields the protein CAISDSVRTGSSGANVLTF. The chain uses TRBV10-3 and TRBJ2-6; TRBD1 fits 7 bases in the junction. CDR1 and CDR2 (ENHRY, SYGVKD) derive from the germline V gene. From the cysteine up to the phenylalanine, the CDR3 has a length of 19 residues. The sequence is cut down to CDR3 DNA, 57 bases in frame from base 1. Compared with germline, V lacks 6 bases and J lacks 0 bases; bases without a gene match: 14.